This T cell receptor beta chain derives from a study of CD8+ T cells in alopecia areata. At the level of the study: Dosing with tofacitinib proceeded for 6 to 18 months, followed by 6 months off drug. Points from the study as a whole: Clonality exceeded that of normal scalp in lesional scalp, most notably in alopecia totalis/universalis. Mouse data revealed clearer TCR sharing than patient data did, a gap possibly tied to HLA.

Extracted RNA was reverse transcribed into cDNA, the sequencing template. Generated by immunoSEQ multiplex PCR, the TCRdb table keeps only in-frame clones and is missing some. The sample shows roughly 200,000 clones, about 60% of them seen only once. Treatment noted: oral pan-JAK inhibitor, 5-10 mg twice daily. It was from PBMCs that CD4+ and CD8+ T cells were sorted. The CDR3 loop spans 15 amino acids. The germline gives CDR1 LNHDA, CDR2 SQIVND (reference sequence). Germline trimming cut 4 bases from V and 2 bases from J; bases unmatched to any gene: 2. In the case of this clone: As yet, its antigen is unknown.

The TCR comes from a human donor with alopecia areata. The chain recombines TRBV19 with TRBJ2-2, with 9 nucleotides matching TRBD1. The sequenced sample was CD8+ T cells sorted from blood, obtained at week 24, from a patient treated with tofacitinib. The CDR3 DNA reads TGTGCCAGTAGTACGGGACAGGGAAACACCGGGGAGCTGTTTTTT. As protein: CASSTGQGNTGELFF.